Each of the 10 T cell receptor beta chains below was sequenced from the same sample in a study of blood T cell repertoires in COVID-19. Data came from immunoSEQ multiplex PCR; TCRdb stores just in-frame clones and leaves some out. The top ten hold 12% of the sample, which has around 180,000 clones, about three quarters seen once. Sequenced: peripheral blood. The receptors originated from a woman of 80 years or more with COVID-19, enrolled during active disease.

The chain couples TRBV7-9 to TRBJ2-3, with a possible D match to TRBD1 (6 bases). Germline values: CDR1 SEHNR, CDR2 FQNEAQ (reference sequence). The ends were cut back, 3 bases at V and 5 bases at J, with 12 bases in the middle. This CDR3 has 14 amino acids. CDR3 region: CASSLNRAGDTQYF. CDR3 sequence (DNA): TGTGCCAGCAGCTTGAACAGGGCGGGAGATACGCAGTATTTT.

The chain has TRBV11-3 and TRBJ1-1; the D gene is possibly TRBD1 (6 bases). The CDR3 extends over 12 amino acids. From germline, CDR1 is SGHNT and CDR2 YENEEA. Trimming shortened V by 5 bases and J by 8 bases, and 12 bases separated the two germline ends. The CDR3 DNA sequence: TGTGCCAGCAGCCCCAGGGGCCCCGAAGCTTTCTTT. Translating it yields CASSPRGPEAFF.

V usage is TRBV13 and J usage is TRBJ1-3; a possible D gene is TRBD1 (5 bases). The CDR3 loop spans 16 amino acids. Trimming pared 1 base from V and 0 bases from J, leaving 10 bases between. Germline CDR1 reads PRHDT; CDR2 reads FYEKMQ (reference sequence). CDR3 nucleotides: TGTGCCAGCAGCTTAGTTGGGGCGGCCTCTGGAAACACCATATATTTT. As protein: CASSLVGAASGNTIYF.

The V and J genes are TRBV10-2 and TRBJ1-2; D is uncertain. The CDR3 is 13 residues long. Trimming took 2 bases from V and 8 from J, leaving 12 bases between them. In germline, CDR1 is WSHSY, CDR2 SAAADI. For the CDR3, the DNA is TGCGCCAGCAGTGAGCTGCCCTTTGGCGGCTACACCTTC. Protein product: CASSELPFGGYTF.

The rearrangement links TRBV7-9 to TRBJ1-2; D remains unclear. This CDR3 region has 12 residues. V lost 5 bases, J lost 8 bases, and 12 bases lay in between. Looked up from germline, CDR1 is SEHNR and CDR2 is FQNEAQ (reference sequence). DNA for the CDR3: TGTGCCAGCAGCGACACAGAGCGGGGCTACACCTTC. It specifies CASSDTERGYTF.

This sequence joins TRBV7-3 and TRBJ2-3; 10 bases are a match to TRBD2. The junction had 2 bases not matched to a gene; V was cut back by 1 base and J by 1 base. The CDR3 has 16 residues. Germline values: CDR1 SGHTA, CDR2 FQGTGA. The CDR3 sequence is CASSLNLAGGTDTQYF. The CDR3, as DNA: TGTGCCAGCAGCTTAAACCTAGCGGGGGGCACAGATACGCAGTATTTT. Full variable domain (missing parts from reference TRBV7-3 and TRBJ2-3): GAGVSQTPSNKVTEKGKYVELRCDPISGHTALYWYRQSLGQGPEFLIYFQGTGAADDSGLPNDRFFAVRPEGSVSTLKIQRTERGDSAVYLCASSLNLAGGTDTQYFGPGTRLTVL.

The chain employs TRBV6-5 and TRBJ2-1; 9 nucleotides match TRBD2. The CDR3 loop spans 14 amino acids. Losses at the gene ends were 9 bases for V and 4 bases for J; bases not matched to a gene: 7. CDR1 and CDR2 (germline): MNHEY, SVGAGI. This chain's CDR3 is CASKPGLAYNEQFF. The CDR3 bases are TGTGCCAGTAAACCGGGACTAGCATACAATGAGCAGTTCTTC.

The rearrangement uses TRBV19 and TRBJ2-7; possible D gene TRBD2, 6 bases. The CDR3 covers 14 residues. V was shortened by 5 bases and J by 2 bases, with 13 bases between the two germline ends. The germline V gene has CDR1 LNHDA and CDR2 SQIVND (reference sequence). The CDR3 loop reads CASSPSAGAYEQYF. Written as DNA, the CDR3 is TGTGCCAGTAGTCCATCAGCGGGCGCCTACGAGCAGTACTTC.

This chain joins TRBV5-4 and TRBJ2-5; 10 positions match TRBD2. Losses at the gene ends were 4 bases for V and 3 bases for J; bases not matched to a gene: 3. The CDR3 is 14 amino acids. Germline-derived CDR1 and CDR2 are SGHNT and YYREEE (reference sequence). CDR3 in amino acids: CASSHGTSEETQYF. DNA for the CDR3: TGTGCCAGCAGCCACGGGACTAGCGAAGAGACCCAGTACTTC.

This chain connects TRBV24-1 to TRBJ1-2; TRBD1 aligns across 7 bases. V lost 2 bases, J lost 6 bases, and 5 bases stayed unmatched. The CDR3 runs 14 residues. In germline, CDR1 is KGHDR, CDR2 SFDVKD. The CDR3 region has the DNA TGTGCCACCAGTGATTCCGGGACAGAGCATGGCTACACCTTC. Translating it yields CATSDSGTEHGYTF.